A single T cell receptor beta chain is shown here with its context. These data belong to a study of early T cells in non-severe SARS-CoV-2 infection. CDR1 and CDR2 from the germline V gene are DFQATT and SNEGSKA (reference sequence). The CDR3 sequence is 13 residues long. V shed 3 bases and J 4 bases; nucleotides not matched to a gene: 4. TCRdb analysed the 5' RACE reads with MiXCR anew, one entry per CDR3 protein. Of 80,000 to 100,000 distinct CDR3 sequences listed, approximately 9.9% are singletons. This chain links TRBV20-1 with TRBJ2-7; TRBD2 agrees at 9 bases. The receptor's source is an adult who was a healthcare worker with PCR-confirmed SARS-CoV-2 infection or an uninfected control (not recorded which). The input for sequencing was whole blood, taken at baseline. This CDR3 reads CSASIAGEYEQYF. CDR3 DNA: TGCAGTGCTAGTATAGCGGGAGAGTACGAGCAGTACTTC.